This T cell receptor (beta chain) was sequenced during a study of cytomegalovirus exposure and HLA in healthy donors (dated by TCRdb to about 2017). Regarding the study in general: According to an earlier analysis of 450 to 650 of the donors, 150 million to 200 million T cells yielded 117 million unique TCR beta sequences and 276 Gb of sequence data. Among the approximately 430 genotyped donors, 75% to 90% belonged to the genetic ancestry cluster associated with self-reported Caucasian donors. In a later genetic analysis, genome-wide SNP genotypes for about 55% of the roughly 700 donors were used, and that subset was treated as a discovery cohort. In a later analysis, previously published TCR beta repertoires from more than 500 donors were re-analyzed and high-resolution HLA genotyping was added so that TCR occurrence patterns could be studied. A separate validation cohort of over a hundred different subjects was used in addition to the approximately 610-subject first cohort. To predict cytomegalovirus infection status, the study combined high-throughput TCR immunosequencing, statistical association of individual TCRs with disease status, and machine learning. HLA typing covered class I and class II loci at four-digit resolution. Donor age, sex, ethnicity and CMV serostatus were compiled together with the repertoire data. To decide whether each TCR beta V gene segment behaved as functional or pseudogenic, an earlier analysis of some 600 of the donors relied on high-throughput TCR beta sequencing. All discovery cohort repertoires had been generated using a single sequencing platform. Typing coverage varied by locus: about 629-630 donors for A, B, C, DRB1 and DQB1; approximately 500 for DQA1; over 600 for DPA1; under 490 for DPB1. The study aimed to test whether signatures of past pathogen exposure could be identified by cataloging public T cell receptors. Using immunosequencing, the study profiled T cell repertoires from 500 to 800 subjects and related those repertoires to cytomegalovirus serostatus. An early release covering roughly 640 HLA-typed donors comprised 300 to 350 gigabases of sequencing data and tens of millions of unique TCR sequences. The later analysis used no new phenotypic data to find candidate immune exposures, relying instead on TCR beta sequences and their occurrence across donors. On average, approximately 250,000 unique TCR beta nucleotide sequences were sequenced per donor among several hundred genotyped donors of the cohort, with about 19% of those sequences being non-productive. Because of strong linkage in the cohort, five DR-DQ haplotypes were treated as single units for association and clustering. What the study reported, not specific to this receptor: The classifier was reported to diagnose cytomegalovirus status with high specificity and sensitivity in both the original cohort and the validation cohort. Some IMGT-functional V segments, including TRBV6-2 and TRBV6-3, could not be distinguished by the 87-base-pair reads and were therefore excluded. A later analysis reported that several top co-occurrence clusters appeared linked to parvovirus B19, influenza, CMV and Epstein-Barr virus. While some public TCRs were present in many individuals, most TCR sequences turned up only very rarely across donors. A later analysis found that most CMV-associated TCR beta chains appeared HLA-restricted, with HLA associations seemingly driven largely by CMV exposure. A few of the identified cytomegalovirus-associated TCR beta chains were confirmed in vitro to be specific for cytomegalovirus antigens. A total of roughly 160 TCR beta chains were listed by the study as associated with cytomegalovirus. Linkage disequilibrium might explain the correlated functional status among segregating V segments, but an unknown experimental factor could not be ruled out. Compared with equally common non-associated chains, HLA-associated TCR beta chains in a later analysis were more clonally expanded and had lower generation probabilities. HLA typing was unavailable for some donors at each locus, so association tests used only the typed subset. A group of highly shared sequence variants was considered likely to be a technical artifact of the sequencing pipeline. The authors suggested that the approach could potentially be generalized to other disease states and immunological phenotypes. A later genetic analysis associated a missense DCLRE1C variant with V-gene and J-gene trimming of TCR beta chains, and an independent cohort replicated the association. In an earlier analysis of around 500 of the donors, most TCR beta V segments appeared in productive rearrangements about 87% or about 30% of the time, broadly matching IMGT annotations. In a later analysis, the rate of TCR association differed among HLA loci, with DRB1 alleles having the most associated TCRs and HLA-C alleles having the fewest. The cohort was sequenced for TCR beta chains only, and without alpha or paired-chain data the features that could be detected were limited. A further reported finding was that TCR beta sequences accurately predicted the HLA-A and HLA-B alleles for most subjects in the first cohort. For the cohort, immune exposure information was limited to CMV serostatus. In a later analysis, some 17,000 TCR beta sequences were associated with specific HLA alleles at a false discovery rate of 0.05. Because counts were too low, some 16 rarely observed V segments, including chromosome 9 orphons, were excluded from the earlier analysis of a few hundred of the donors. When HLA alleles, especially DR and DQ, strongly co-occurred, attributing TCR associations to individual alleles was difficult. A later genetic analysis reported fewer N-insertions in productive TCRs among donors in an Asian-associated ancestry cluster than the roughly 690-donor mean. Roughly uniform sequencing depth across donors was assumed in presence/absence analyses, although this assumption may not hold.

In this sample, this clone turned up a few times. It has no known antigen specificity. Per-base quality was not reported, and no clone a single base away is much larger than it. The cohort consisted of some 730 healthy bone marrow donors. All cohort members were sampled while nominally healthy, although unrecorded immune exposures were likely present. The donor tested CMV seropositive and was one of the 289 seropositive cohort members. A peripheral blood sample was collected from each donor, and TCR beta sequencing was performed on peripheral blood mononuclear cells. The Qiagen DNeasy Blood Extraction Kit was used to extract genomic DNA from the blood cell samples. Libraries were constructed by the immunoSEQ multiplex PCR assay. For the multiplex PCR, a mixture combining 60 forward primers for TCR Vbeta segments and 13 reverse primers for TCR Jbeta segments was used. A multiplex PCR assay on genomic DNA amplified the CDR3 region of rearranged TCR beta genes. The amplified TCR beta libraries were sequenced on the Illumina HiSeq System as 87-base-pair reads. For the original study's pipeline: A later analysis counted some 74 million unique TCR beta chains across the 650 to 700 repertoires, and some 11 million of these chains were shared by at least two donors. A nearest-neighbor algorithm error-corrected the raw reads and collapsed the reads into unique sequences, merging closely related sequences to remove PCR and sequencing errors. CDR3 sequences were aligned to IMGT reference sequences to assign V, D and J gene segments. For a sequence to be retained, a match of at least six nucleotides to both a V gene segment and a J gene segment was required. Rearrangements were called productive when the CDR3 lacked stop codons and stayed in frame with V and J; all others were non-productive. Following IMGT convention, CDR3 was defined as the stretch from the second conserved V-encoded cysteine up to the conserved J-encoded phenylalanine. Sequences without an unambiguous match to a single V gene segment were excluded from the earlier analysis of several hundred of the donors. In an earlier analysis of around 600 of the donors, V segments were called functional above 56.7% productive rearrangements and were called segregating when the between-donor standard deviation exceeded 5%. A statistical classification framework was developed to diagnose cytomegalovirus status using the catalog of TCR beta chain sequences. In a later analysis, V and J genes were assigned by comparing TCR nucleotide sequences against IMGT/GENE-DB human TR gene sequences. A later analysis assigned CDR3 sequences and most-parsimonious VDJ recombination scenarios with the TCRdist pipeline. A later analysis defined each TCR beta chain by its CDR3 amino acid sequence plus V-gene family, and excluded reads lacking a unique V-gene family. As a way to deal with suspected cross-contamination and a sequencing artifact, a later analysis dropped approximately 570 nucleotide sequences that were highly shared and had low generation probability. In a later analysis, a clonal expansion index for each public chain was calculated from normalized within-repertoire ranks of inferred template counts. In a later analysis, generation probabilities were computed with a VDJ recombination model fitted to out-of-frame rearrangements, and the resulting probabilities were checked against IGoR. Hypergeometric tests were used in a later analysis to score TCR-TCR, TCR-HLA and TCR-CMV co-occurrence, with a repertoire-size bias correction applied to the TCR pairs. To estimate false discovery rates, a later analysis permuted the HLA or CMV assignments 20 times. A later analysis grouped co-occurring TCRs with DBSCAN, adding TCRdist sequence similarity when clustering within HLA-allele-positive subsets. Repertoires with fewer than 30,000 or more than 120,000 public chains, plus five repertoires with anomalous nucleotide sharing, were excluded from co-occurrence clustering. TCRdb mirrors the immuneACCESS table, restricted to in-frame sequences. Some clones are absent from its copies; in checked studies, under half trace to an unresolved V gene, and the reason for the others is unknown. V, J and clone size were drawn from that table, and D and trimming were deduced from the DNA. The sample table records 200,000 to 300,000 clones; roughly 87% of these occur just once. 4.5% to 6% of the sample is in the top ten clones.

The CDR3 starts with the cysteine, ends with the phenylalanine, and has 12 residues. Solely the CDR3 DNA is kept, with 36 bases framed from the first base. The junction shows trimming of 4 bases on V and 6 bases on J, plus 11 bases between the germline ends. Taken from the germline V gene, the CDR1 and CDR2 loops are SGDLS and YYNGEE. This sequence uses TRBV9 and TRBJ2-7; no D segment can be confidently identified. Sequencing used PBMCs. The sequence was collected from a middle-aged woman in good health and CMV-seropositive. The DNA sequence is as follows: TGTGCCAGCAGCAGCGAGATCTCCGAGCAGTACTTC. This is translated as CASSSEISEQYF.